The sequence of this T cell receptor (beta chain) was determined in a study of cytomegalovirus exposure and HLA in healthy donors. Study-level information: Of some 360 genotyped donors, more than 75% clustered with self-reported Caucasian donors. Study-level results: Both high specificity and high sensitivity reportedly marked the classifier's diagnosis of cytomegalovirus status.

With regard to this clone: Its antigen is unidentified.

Primers for the PCR totalled 60 Vbeta and 13 Jbeta. Authors' analysis steps: A later analysis counted approximately 80 million unique TCR beta chains, some 12 million shared. Profiling relied on immunoSEQ multiplex PCR, and the TCRdb table lists in-frame clones only, not all of them. From that table come the V and J calls and clone size; the DNA was used to work out D and trimming. The sample holds 200,000 to 250,000 clones, more than 60% seen once. Specimen: PBMCs. The sequence was obtained from a woman in her twenties or thirties in good health and CMV-seronegative.

Written as DNA, the CDR3 is TGCGCCAGCAGGTTGACAGGGGGAGTATTCTCTGGGGCCAACGTCCTGACTTTC. It codes for CASRLTGGVFSGANVLTF. The rearrangement uses TRBV4-1 and TRBJ2-6, with 9 bases matching TRBD1. The V and J ends lost 6 bases and 0 bases, in that order; junction bases with no gene match: 9. CDR1 MGHRA and CDR2 YSYEKL come from the germline V gene. The CDR3 covers 18 residues.